The 8 T cell receptor beta chains reported below all come from one sample, sequenced in a study of T-cell reconstitution after alpha-beta-depleted transplantation in children. Unique molecular identifiers were incorporated when the TCRbeta library was constructed. TCRdb independently ran MiXCR on the PCR reads; one entry per CDR3 protein. The sample lists about 20,000 distinct CDR3 sequences, around 9.9% occurring once. The sequencing here drew on PBMCs from the stem cell graft donor, taken from the stem cell graft. These receptor sequences come from a human donor who donated a stem cell graft to a child with chronic granulomatous disease.

This clonotype was picked up many times. The rearrangement joins TRBV28 to TRBJ2-2; 12 bases line up with TRBD2. Germline-derived CDR1 and CDR2 are MDHEN and SYDVKM. V shed 3 bases and J 1 base; nucleotides not matched to a gene: 6. The CDR3 is made up of 18 amino acids. CDR3 loop: CASSFILAGGLNTGELFF. The CDR3 region has the DNA TGTGCCAGCAGTTTTATACTAGCGGGAGGATTGAACACCGGGGAGCTGTTTTTT.

This clonotype appeared many times. The genes are TRBV10-3 and TRBJ1-2; 9 bases align to TRBD1. Unmatched junction bases numbered 8, after V lost 6 bases and J lost 3 bases. The CDR3 spans 15 residues. The germline V gene has CDR1 ENHRY and CDR2 SYGVKD. CDR3 loop: CAISDLDRGYYGYTF. CDR3 DNA sequence: TGTGCCATCAGCGATTTGGACAGGGGTTACTATGGCTACACCTTC.

The table lists this clonotype with many counts. This chain joins TRBV5-1 and TRBJ2-3; unclear D gene. Trimming pared 3 bases from V and 4 bases from J, leaving 12 bases between. The germline CDR1 and CDR2 sequences are SGHRS and YFSETQ. This CDR3 contains 14 residues. CDR3: CASSSRPGADTQYF. CDR3 coding DNA: TGCGCCAGCAGCTCACGTCCCGGCGCAGATACGCAGTATTTT.

This clonotype appeared many times. The chain recombines TRBV29-1 with TRBJ1-1; the match to TRBD1 covers 7 bases. V shed 6 bases, J shed 0 bases, and the junction held 4 bases outside the gene matches. The germline gives CDR1 SQVTM, CDR2 ANQGSEA. The CDR3 contains 13 residues. The CDR3 loop is CSVGQSMNTEAFF. The CDR3 region has the DNA TGCAGCGTGGGACAGTCCATGAACACTGAAGCTTTCTTT.

This clonotype was seen ten or more times. The CDR3 loop is CASSTEPGPRSGELFF. The DNA for the CDR3 is TGTGCCAGCAGCACAGAGCCGGGCCCACGGAGCGGGGAGCTGTTTTTT. The V and J genes are TRBV5-5 and TRBJ2-2; D uncertain. Germline V gives CDR1 SGHKS, CDR2 YYEKEE (reference sequence). The V end lost 4 bases, the J end lost 7 bases, and 20 bases lay between the germline ends. The CDR3 is 16 amino acids. Based on the CDR3 plus reference TRBV5-5 and TRBJ2-2, the full variable domain is DAGVTQSPTHLIKTRGQQVTLRCSPISGHKSVSWYQQVLGQGPQFIFQYYEKEERGRGNFPDRFSARQFPNYSSELNVNALLLGDSALYLCASSTEPGPRSGELFFGEGSRLTVL.

The sample holds many counts of this clonotype. This chain connects TRBV10-3 to TRBJ2-5, with 9 bases that match TRBD2. The CDR3 is made up of 15 amino acids. Germline CDR1 reads ENHRY; CDR2 reads SYGVKD. V lost 9 bases and J lost 4; bases outside the gene matches: 12. The CDR3 is CAIALSSAGGETQYF. Here the CDR3 DNA reads TGTGCCATTGCCCTGAGTTCAGCGGGGGGAGAGACCCAGTACTTC.

The sample holds many counts of this clonotype. J is TRBJ2-3 and V is TRBV27; 8 bases fit TRBD1. CDR3 length: 12 amino acids. The V gene's germline CDR1 is MNHEY and CDR2 SMNVEV (reference sequence). V shed 8 bases and J 6 bases; nucleotides not matched to a gene: 4. CDR3 bases: TGTGCCAGCGGGGACAGGCCCGATACGCAGTATTTT. This gives the protein CASGDRPDTQYF.

This clonotype was picked up many times. The genes are TRBV6-5 and TRBJ1-2, with 8 bases matching TRBD1. Looked up from germline, CDR1 is MNHEY and CDR2 is SVGAGI. The CDR3 extends over 14 amino acids. V trimming: 5 bases; J trimming: 2 bases; junction bases outside the gene matches: 4. The CDR3 loop reads CASSQDRDNYGYTF. DNA of the CDR3: TGTGCCAGCAGTCAGGACAGGGACAACTATGGCTACACCTTC.